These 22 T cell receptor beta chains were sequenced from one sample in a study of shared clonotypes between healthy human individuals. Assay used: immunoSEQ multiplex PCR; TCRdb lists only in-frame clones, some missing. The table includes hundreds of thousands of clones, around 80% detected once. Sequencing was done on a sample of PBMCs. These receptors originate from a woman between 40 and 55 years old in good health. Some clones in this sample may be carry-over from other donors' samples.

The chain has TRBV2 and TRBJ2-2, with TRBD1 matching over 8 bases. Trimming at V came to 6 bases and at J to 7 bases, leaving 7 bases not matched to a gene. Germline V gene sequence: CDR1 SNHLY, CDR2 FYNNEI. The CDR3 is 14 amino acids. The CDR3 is CASRDRVSGGELFF. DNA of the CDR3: TGTGCCAGCAGGGACAGGGTCTCAGGCGGGGAGCTGTTTTTT.

The CDR3 spells CASSQWESSSYEQYF. The CDR3 bases are TGTGCCAGCAGCCAGTGGGAGTCCAGCTCCTACGAGCAGTACTTC. The genes are TRBV4-2 and TRBJ2-7; tentatively, D is TRBD2 (5 bases). With 3 bases removed from V and 0 bases from J, the gap between germline ends came to 12 bases. The CDR3 covers 15 residues. Germline V gene lookup returns CDR1 LGHNA and CDR2 YNFKEQ.

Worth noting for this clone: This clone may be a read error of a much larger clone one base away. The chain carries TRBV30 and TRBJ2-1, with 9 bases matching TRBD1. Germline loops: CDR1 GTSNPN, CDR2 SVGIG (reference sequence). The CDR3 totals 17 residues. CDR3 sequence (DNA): TGTGCCCGGAGTTTTACAACCCCCGGGACAGGGATCCATGAGCAGTTCTTC. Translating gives CARSFTTPGTGIHEQFF.

CDR3 region: CASSIWGSTNEKLFF. The CDR3 coding sequence is TGTGCCAGTAGTATCTGGGGATCGACTAATGAAAAACTGTTTTTT. The chain is built from TRBV19 and TRBJ1-4, with unresolved D. CDR1 is LNHDA and CDR2 is SQIVND in the germline V gene (reference sequence). This CDR3 spans 15 amino acids. V was clipped by 3 bases and J by 2 bases, with 10 bases between them.

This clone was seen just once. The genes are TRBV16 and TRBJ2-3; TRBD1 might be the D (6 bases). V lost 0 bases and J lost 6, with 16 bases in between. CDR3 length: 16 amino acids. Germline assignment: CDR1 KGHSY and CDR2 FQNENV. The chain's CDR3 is CASSQSPGAPRDTQYF. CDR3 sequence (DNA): TGTGCCAGCAGCCAATCTCCAGGGGCACCAAGGGATACGCAGTATTTT.

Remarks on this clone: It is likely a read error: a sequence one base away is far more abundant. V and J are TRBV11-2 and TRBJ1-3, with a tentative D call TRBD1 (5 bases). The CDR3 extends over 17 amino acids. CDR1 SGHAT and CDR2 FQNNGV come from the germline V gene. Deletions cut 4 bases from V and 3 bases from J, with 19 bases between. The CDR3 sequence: CASSSWGESPFGNTIYF. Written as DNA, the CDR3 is TGTGCCAGCAGCTCATGGGGGGAGAGTCCTTTTGGAAACACCATATATTTT.

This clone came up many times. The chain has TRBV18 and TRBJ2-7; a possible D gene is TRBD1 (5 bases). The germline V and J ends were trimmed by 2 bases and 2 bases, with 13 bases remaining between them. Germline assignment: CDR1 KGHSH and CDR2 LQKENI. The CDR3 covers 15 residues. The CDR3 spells CASSPGQGPTYEQYF. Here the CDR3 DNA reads TGTGCCAGCTCACCAGGGCAGGGCCCCACCTACGAGCAGTACTTC.

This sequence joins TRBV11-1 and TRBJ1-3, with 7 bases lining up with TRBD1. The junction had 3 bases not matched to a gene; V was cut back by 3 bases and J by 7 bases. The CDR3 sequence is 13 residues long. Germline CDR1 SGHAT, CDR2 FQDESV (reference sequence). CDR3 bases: TGTGCCAGCAGCTTTGCGGACAGGAACACCATATATTTT. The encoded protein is CASSFADRNTIYF.

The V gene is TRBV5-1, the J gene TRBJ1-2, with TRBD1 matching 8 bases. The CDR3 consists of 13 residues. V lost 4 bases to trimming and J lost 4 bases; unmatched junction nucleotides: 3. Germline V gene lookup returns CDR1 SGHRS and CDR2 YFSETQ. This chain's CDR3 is CASSPGQVYGYTF. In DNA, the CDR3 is TGCGCCAGCAGCCCGGGACAGGTCTATGGCTACACCTTC.

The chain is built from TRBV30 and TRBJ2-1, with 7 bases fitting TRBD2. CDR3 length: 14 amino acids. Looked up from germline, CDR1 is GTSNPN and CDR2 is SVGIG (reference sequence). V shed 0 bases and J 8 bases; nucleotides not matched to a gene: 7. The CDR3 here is CAWSVGGSLDEQFF. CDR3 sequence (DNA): TGTGCCTGGAGTGTGGGCGGGAGTCTCGATGAGCAGTTCTTC.

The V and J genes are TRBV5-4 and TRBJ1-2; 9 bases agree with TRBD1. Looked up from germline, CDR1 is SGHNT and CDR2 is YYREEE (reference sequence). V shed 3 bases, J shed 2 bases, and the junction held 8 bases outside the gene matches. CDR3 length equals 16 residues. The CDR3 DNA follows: TGTGCCAGCAGCTCCGGGACAGGGACCCAAAACTATGGCTACACCTTC. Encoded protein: CASSSGTGTQNYGYTF.

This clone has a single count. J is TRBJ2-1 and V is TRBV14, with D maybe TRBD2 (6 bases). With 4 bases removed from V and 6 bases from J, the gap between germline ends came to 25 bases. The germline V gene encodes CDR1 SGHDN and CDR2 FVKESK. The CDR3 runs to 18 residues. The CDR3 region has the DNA TGTGCCAGCAGCCTGATCGCCTTCGGCGGGAATTTCTTCAATGAGCAGTTCTTC. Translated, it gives CASSLIAFGGNFFNEQFF.

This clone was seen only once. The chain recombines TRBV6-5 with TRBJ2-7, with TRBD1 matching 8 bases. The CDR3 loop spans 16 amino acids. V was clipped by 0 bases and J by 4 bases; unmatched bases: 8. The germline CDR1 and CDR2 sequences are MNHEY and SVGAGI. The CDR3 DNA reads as TGTGCCAGCAGTTACTCGCTTGGGACAGGAAAATACGAGCAGTACTTC. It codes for CASSYSLGTGKYEQYF.

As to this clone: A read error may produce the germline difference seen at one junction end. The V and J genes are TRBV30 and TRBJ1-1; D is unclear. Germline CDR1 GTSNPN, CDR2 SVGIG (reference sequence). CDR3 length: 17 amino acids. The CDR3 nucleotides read TGTGCCTGGACCCCCCCCGGGTTCCCTCTATTGAACACTGAAGCCTTCTTT. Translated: CAWTPPGFPLLNTEAFF.

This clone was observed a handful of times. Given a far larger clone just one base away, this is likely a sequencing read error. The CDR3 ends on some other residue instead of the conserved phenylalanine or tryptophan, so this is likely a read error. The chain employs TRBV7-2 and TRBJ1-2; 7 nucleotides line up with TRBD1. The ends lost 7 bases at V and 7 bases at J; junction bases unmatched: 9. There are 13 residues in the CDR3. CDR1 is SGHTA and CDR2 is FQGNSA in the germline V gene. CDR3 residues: CASNRQGEGGYTS. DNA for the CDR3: TGTGCCAGCAACCGACAGGGAGAGGGTGGCTACACCTCC.

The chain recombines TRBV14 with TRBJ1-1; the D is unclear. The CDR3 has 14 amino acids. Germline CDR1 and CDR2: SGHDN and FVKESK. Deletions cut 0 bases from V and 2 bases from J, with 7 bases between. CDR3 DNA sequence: TGTGCCAGCAGCCAAGATTGGGCAAACACTGAAGCTTTCTTT. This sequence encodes CASSQDWANTEAFF.

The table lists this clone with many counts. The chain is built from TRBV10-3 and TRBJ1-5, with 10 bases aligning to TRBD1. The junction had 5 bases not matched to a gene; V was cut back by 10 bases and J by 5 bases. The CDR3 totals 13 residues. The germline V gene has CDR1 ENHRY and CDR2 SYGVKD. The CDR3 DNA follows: TGTGCCACTGGGACAGGGGCGGATCAGCCCCAGCATTTT. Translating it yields CATGTGADQPQHF.

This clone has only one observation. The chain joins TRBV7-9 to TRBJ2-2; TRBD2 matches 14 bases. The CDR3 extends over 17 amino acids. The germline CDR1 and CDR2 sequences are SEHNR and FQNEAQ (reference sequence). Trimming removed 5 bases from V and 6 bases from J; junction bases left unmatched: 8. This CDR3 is CASSPGLAGGSAGELFF. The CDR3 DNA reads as TGTGCCAGCAGCCCAGGACTAGCGGGAGGCTCGGCCGGGGAGCTGTTTTTT. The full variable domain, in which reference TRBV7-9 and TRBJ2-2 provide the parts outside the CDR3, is DTGVSQNPRHKITKRGQNVTFRCDPISEHNRLYWYRQTLGQGPEFLTYFQNEAQLEKSRLLSDRFSAERPKGSFSTLEIQRTEQGDSAMYLCASSPGLAGGSAGELFFGEGSRLTVL.

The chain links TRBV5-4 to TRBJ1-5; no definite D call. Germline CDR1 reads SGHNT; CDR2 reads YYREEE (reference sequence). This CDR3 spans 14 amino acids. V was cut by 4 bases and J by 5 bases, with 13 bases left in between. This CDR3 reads CASSARPTDQPQHF. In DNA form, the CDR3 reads TGTGCCAGCAGCGCTAGGCCGACTGATCAGCCCCAGCATTTT.

CDR3 bases: TGTGCCAGCAGCGTAGGGGGGGACGGCTCCGTTGATACGCAGTATTTT. This sequence encodes CASSVGGDGSVDTQYF. The rearrangement links TRBV9 to TRBJ2-3, with TRBD2 as a possible D gene (6 bases). The V and J ends lost 0 bases and 6 bases respectively, with 17 bases between them. The CDR3 has 16 amino acids. Germline lookup yields CDR1 SGDLS and CDR2 YYNGEE.

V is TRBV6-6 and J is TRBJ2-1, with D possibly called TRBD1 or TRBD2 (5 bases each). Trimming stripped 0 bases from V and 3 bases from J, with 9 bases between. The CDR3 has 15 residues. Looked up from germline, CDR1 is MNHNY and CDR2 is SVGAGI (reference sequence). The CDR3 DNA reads TGTGCCAGCAGTTACTCCGAGGGGCGCTACAATGAGCAGTTCTTC. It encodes CASSYSEGRYNEQFF.

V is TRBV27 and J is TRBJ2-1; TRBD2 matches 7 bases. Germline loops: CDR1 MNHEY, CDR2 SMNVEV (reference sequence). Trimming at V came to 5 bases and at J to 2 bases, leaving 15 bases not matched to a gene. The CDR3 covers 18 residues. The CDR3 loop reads CASSPQPGGGRTYNEQFF. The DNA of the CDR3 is TGTGCCAGCAGTCCCCAGCCTGGGGGAGGGCGGACCTACAATGAGCAGTTCTTC.